What follows are 21 T cell receptor beta chains derived from one specimen sequenced in a study of radiation and T cells in renal cell carcinoma (TCRdb year 2020). In the paper's terms, the time point label means: tumor resected at nephrectomy. The sample's treatment or condition label, decoded: 15 Gy SBRT to primary tumor, nephrectomy 4 weeks later. The receptor library was made with the immunoSEQ multiplex PCR assay. TCRdb took over this immuneACCESS table, retaining in-frame rearrangements with V and J assigned. Such tables are incomplete; in checked studies, under half of the missing clones stem from an unresolved V gene, and the remainder is unexplained. Present in this sample are 15,000 to 20,000 clones, 50% of which were seen just once. The ten largest clones take up almost 40% of the sample. The specimen was tumor tissue, collected from a patient whose treatment included radiotherapy and nephrectomy. The origin of the receptors is a woman aged 55-70 years with renal cell carcinoma.

V is TRBV9 and J is TRBJ2-1; maybe TRBD1 (5 bases). V dropped 4 bases and J dropped 10 bases, with 12 bases sitting between them. In germline, CDR1 is SGDLS, CDR2 YYNGEE. This CDR3 has 12 residues. The CDR3 DNA reads TGTGCCAGCAGCCCCGACAGACGGGAGCAGTTCTTC. Amino acid sequence: CASSPDRREQFF.

This clone was recorded a few times. J is TRBJ1-5 and V is TRBV6-5, with 8 bases identical to TRBD1. The V segment lost 8 bases and the J segment 9 bases; nucleotides outside the gene matches: 9. This CDR3 contains 13 residues. Germline-derived CDR1 and CDR2 are MNHEY and SVGAGI. This chain's CDR3 is CASRDRGGMPQHF. In DNA, the CDR3 is TGTGCCAGCCGCGACAGGGGCGGAATGCCCCAGCATTTT.

The CDR3 sequence is CASSVGSSGANVLTF. As DNA, the CDR3 is TGTGCCAGCAGCGTAGGGAGCTCTGGGGCCAACGTCCTGACTTTC. The V call is TRBV9, the J call TRBJ2-6, with no clear D. The V gene's germline CDR1 is SGDLS and CDR2 YYNGEE. The CDR3 is 15 residues long. V was cut by 0 bases and J by 0 bases, with 4 bases left in between.

Concerning this clone: A far larger clone differs by one base, so this is likely a read error. Additional DNA sequences in this sample encode the identical CDR3. The genes are TRBV7-9 and TRBJ2-7, with 10 bases matching TRBD1. This CDR3 comprises 14 residues. From germline, CDR1 is SEHNR and CDR2 FQNEAQ (reference sequence). Losses at the gene ends were 5 bases for V and 3 bases for J; bases not matched to a gene: 4. CDR3 sequence reads: CASSRTGGIYEQYF. The CDR3, as DNA: TGTGCCAGCAGCCGGACAGGGGGAATCTACGAGCAGTACTTC.

This clone was recorded a few times. A far larger clone lies a single base away; this is likely a read error. The rearrangement joins TRBV5-1 to TRBJ1-1; D not certain. This CDR3 has 14 residues. The germline V gene has CDR1 SGHRS and CDR2 YFSETQ. Trimming took off 0 bases at V and 5 bases at J, with 11 bases between the two ends. The CDR3 reads CASSLAGGPTEAFF. The CDR3 DNA sequence: TGCGCCAGCAGCTTGGCCGGAGGGCCGACTGAAGCTTTCTTT.

This clone came up a few times. The chain employs TRBV19 and TRBJ1-1; D ambiguous. Germline CDR1 and CDR2: LNHDA and SQIVND (reference sequence). This CDR3 is built from 11 residues. V was pared by 1 base and J by 9 bases, with 6 bases between. CDR3 bases: TGTGCCAGTAGTATAGCCGGGAAAGCTTTCTTT. Translation gives CASSIAGKAFF.

J is TRBJ2-2 and V is TRBV14, with 11 bases that match TRBD2. CDR1 is SGHDN, CDR2 FVKESK, per germline. V dropped 4 bases and J dropped 5; count of bases not matched to a gene: 6. The CDR3 runs 16 residues. This chain's CDR3 is CASSLAGGPRTGELFF. DNA of the CDR3: TGTGCCAGCAGCCTAGCGGGAGGGCCGCGAACCGGGGAGCTGTTTTTT.

The chain couples TRBV11-2 to TRBJ2-5, with 11 bases that match TRBD1. Germline CDR1 reads SGHAT; CDR2 reads FQNNGV. The CDR3 totals 16 residues. With 5 bases clipped from V and 5 bases from J, the junction kept 10 bases outside the gene matches. In DNA, the CDR3 is TGTGCCAGCAGCCCGGACAGGGGGCTGGCGAGGGAGACCCAGTACTTC. Translated, it gives CASSPDRGLARETQYF.

This clone has only a few counts. The gene calls are TRBV10-3 and TRBJ2-2; 13 bases are a match to TRBD2. Germline V gene sequence: CDR1 ENHRY, CDR2 SYGVKD. This CDR3 comprises 15 residues. J lost 0 bases, V lost 9 bases, and 1 base had no gene match. CDR3 residues: CAIGTSGANTGELFF. The CDR3 nucleotides are TGTGCCATTGGGACTAGCGGGGCGAACACCGGGGAGCTGTTTTTT.

This clone was counted at least ten times. The V gene is TRBV27, the J gene TRBJ1-1, with a tentative D call TRBD1 (5 bases). Germline V gives CDR1 MNHEY, CDR2 SMNVEV (reference sequence). Trimming shortened V by 3 bases and J by 4 bases, and 9 bases separated the two germline ends. This CDR3 has 13 amino acids. CDR3 amino acids: CASSFTGTTEAFF. CDR3 nucleotide sequence: TGTGCCAGCAGTTTTACGGGGACCACTGAAGCTTTCTTT.

This chain connects TRBV19 to TRBJ2-5; 7 bases line up with TRBD2. Germline-derived CDR1 and CDR2 are LNHDA and SQIVND (reference sequence). There are 15 residues in the CDR3. Trimming cost V 2 bases and J 2 bases; bases outside gene matches: 5. Here the CDR3 DNA reads TGTGCCAGTAGTATACAGCGGGGCGAACAAGAGACCCAGTACTTC. Its protein is CASSIQRGEQETQYF.

This clone showed up just a few times. The V gene is TRBV7-9, the J gene TRBJ2-2, with D unresolved. V was shortened by 5 bases and J by 3 bases, with 10 bases between the two germline ends. The CDR3 is made up of 14 amino acids. CDR1 SEHNR and CDR2 FQNEAQ come from the germline V gene (reference sequence). This CDR3 reads CASSRSVDTGELFF. The DNA for the CDR3 is TGTGCCAGCAGCCGAAGTGTCGACACCGGGGAGCTGTTTTTT.

This chain links TRBV19 with TRBJ2-1, with 10 positions matching TRBD1. Trimming cost V 4 bases and J 4 bases; bases outside gene matches: 7. There are 16 residues in the CDR3. The germline V gene encodes CDR1 LNHDA and CDR2 SQIVND (reference sequence). In nucleotides, the CDR3 is TGTGCCAGTAGTAACCGACAGGGGGCTAAGTACAATGAGCAGTTCTTC. Protein: CASSNRQGAKYNEQFF. Combining the CDR3 with reference TRBV19 and TRBJ2-1 gives the whole variable domain DGGITQSPKYLFRKEGQNVTLSCEQNLNHDAMYWYRQDPGQGLRLIYYSQIVNDFQKGDIAEGYSVSREKKESFPLTVTSAQKNPTAFYLCASSNRQGAKYNEQFFGPGTRLTVL.

The rearrangement links TRBV11-2 to TRBJ2-7; a weak D match, TRBD1 (6 bases). V was cut by 1 base and J by 0 bases, with 10 bases left in between. This CDR3 comprises 15 residues. CDR1 and CDR2 from the germline V gene are SGHAT and FQNNGV. The CDR3 reads CASSLAGAYSYEQYF. The CDR3 region has the DNA TGTGCCAGCAGCTTAGCAGGGGCCTACTCCTACGAGCAGTACTTC.

This clone was recorded only once. The chain has TRBV5-4 and TRBJ1-1, with 7 nucleotides matching TRBD1. Germline V gene lookup returns CDR1 SGHNT and CDR2 YYREEE (reference sequence). The CDR3 extends over 15 amino acids. Unmatched junction bases numbered 10, after V lost 5 bases and J lost 3 bases. CDR3 sequence (DNA): TGTGCCAGCAGTAAACAGGGGTGGGGGGACACTGAAGCTTTCTTT. Protein product: CASSKQGWGDTEAFF.

The table lists this clone with a few counts. V usage is TRBV28 and J usage is TRBJ2-5, with D possibly being TRBD1 (6 bases). CDR3 length equals 17 residues. CDR1 and CDR2 from the germline V gene are MDHEN and SYDVKM. Deletions cut 6 bases from V and 4 bases from J, with 24 bases between. The CDR3 loop is CASRRYRVGASGETQYF. The CDR3 nucleotides read TGTGCCAGCAGGAGATACAGGGTAGGGGCAAGCGGAGAGACCCAGTACTTC.

This clone was counted ten times or more. DNA of the CDR3: TGCGCCAGCAGTGAGGGTGTGGGTCAGCCCCAGCATTTT. Protein sequence: CASSEGVGQPQHF. The V and J genes are TRBV10-1 and TRBJ1-5; D unclear. Trimming took 2 bases from V and 6 from J, leaving 8 bases between them. Per the germline V gene, CDR1 is WNHNN and CDR2 is SYGVQD (reference sequence). This CDR3 is 13 amino acids long.

V gene TRBV2 combines with J gene TRBJ2-7; TRBD1 matches at 7 bases. The junction had 7 bases not matched to a gene; V was cut back by 8 bases and J by 3 bases. Looked up from germline, CDR1 is SNHLY and CDR2 is FYNNEI. The CDR3 is made up of 13 amino acids. CDR3 sequence reads: CASGGQTIYEQYF. CDR3 nucleotide sequence: TGTGCCAGCGGGGGACAGACGATCTACGAGCAGTACTTC.

This clone has just a few counts. V gene TRBV5-5 combines with J gene TRBJ1-5; no firm D call. Between the trimmed V and J ends, which lost 0 bases and 1 base, there was a span of 5 bases. This CDR3 has 14 amino acids. The germline V gene has CDR1 SGHKS and CDR2 YYEKEE (reference sequence). This CDR3 is CASSLGGSNQPQHF. The CDR3 nucleotides are TGTGCCAGCAGCTTGGGGGGAAGCAATCAGCCCCAGCATTTT.

This clone was picked up a small number of times. V gene TRBV9 combines with J gene TRBJ1-2; 10 bases are a match to TRBD1. CDR1 and CDR2 (germline): SGDLS, YYNGEE. V shed 5 bases and J 3 bases; nucleotides not matched to a gene: 10. This CDR3 is built from 16 residues. The CDR3, as DNA: TGTGCCAGCAGGATACACCGGACAGGGGGAGACTATGGCTACACCTTC. Protein product: CASRIHRTGGDYGYTF.

This clone has only a few counts. J is TRBJ2-7 and V is TRBV7-9, with 11 bases matching TRBD1. This CDR3 contains 15 residues. Germline-derived CDR1 and CDR2 are SEHNR and FQNEAQ (reference sequence). The J segment lost 1 base and the V segment lost 5 bases, leaving 4 bases of the junction unmatched. The CDR3 coding sequence is TGTGCCAGCAGCCCGGACAGGGGGCGGTCCTACGAGCAGTACTTC. It encodes CASSPDRGRSYEQYF.